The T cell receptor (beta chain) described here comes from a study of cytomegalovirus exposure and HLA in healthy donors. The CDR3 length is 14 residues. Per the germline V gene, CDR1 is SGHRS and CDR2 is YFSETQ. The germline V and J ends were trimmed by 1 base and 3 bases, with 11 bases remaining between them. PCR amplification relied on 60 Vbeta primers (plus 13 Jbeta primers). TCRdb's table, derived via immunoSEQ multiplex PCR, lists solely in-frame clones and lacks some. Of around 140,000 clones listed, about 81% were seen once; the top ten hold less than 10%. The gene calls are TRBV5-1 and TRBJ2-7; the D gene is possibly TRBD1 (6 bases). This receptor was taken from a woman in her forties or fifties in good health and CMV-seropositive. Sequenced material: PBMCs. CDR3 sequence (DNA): TGCGCCAGCAGCTTGTCGAGGGGACACTACGAGCAGTACTTC. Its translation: CASSLSRGHYEQYF.